The source of this T cell receptor beta chain is a study of shared clonotypes between healthy human individuals. About this clone: The antigen is unknown.

TCRdb keeps only in-frame clones here, not all; method: immunoSEQ multiplex PCR. The sample records roughly 2.2 million clones, around 90% being singletons. This CDR3 spans 14 amino acids. CDR1 SQVTM and CDR2 ANQGSEA come from the germline V gene. Trimming shortened V by 1 base and J by 2 bases, and 9 bases separated the two germline ends. Notes on the study in general: Naive subsets generally had larger estimated richness than memory subsets. Genetic and exposure-history diversity was limited by the small donor number.

Sequenced material: naive CD4+ T cells from PBMCs. Subset denoted: CD45RA+ positively selected. The V and J genes are TRBV29-1 and TRBJ1-3, with D possibly being TRBD1 (6 bases). The TCR comes from a man aged 18 to 29 in good health. Some clones in this sample may be carry-over from other donors' samples. DNA of the CDR3: TGCAGCGTTGAAGGGGACATGGCTGGAAACACCATATATTTT. Amino acid sequence: CSVEGDMAGNTIYF.